Listed here are 26 T cell receptor beta chains from one sample, sequenced in a study of OX40 agonist ivuxolimab in advanced cancers. Produced via immunoSEQ multiplex PCR; TCRdb's table is partial and in-frame only. Of 30,000 to 40,000 clones listed, around 80% were seen once; the top ten hold roughly 9.8%. Source: CD4+ or CD8+ T cells sorted from blood, taken in a trial of the OX40 agonist ivuxolimab. The receptors stem from an adult with an advanced solid tumor such as melanoma, head and neck, liver or kidney cancer.

The chain has TRBV7-2 and TRBJ2-1, with TRBD2 matching 12 bases. V trimming: 5 bases; J trimming: 0 bases; junction bases outside the gene matches: 8. The CDR3 contains 18 residues. Germline V gene data show CDR1 as SGHTA and CDR2 as FQGNSA. CDR3 bases: TGTGCCAGCAGCCCGCGGACTAGCGGGGCTAGCTCCTACAATGAGCAGTTCTTC. Its protein product is CASSPRTSGASSYNEQFF.

The chain carries TRBV30 and TRBJ1-4; D might be TRBD1 (6 bases). The CDR3 extends over 16 amino acids. From germline, CDR1 is GTSNPN and CDR2 SVGIG (reference sequence). V was pared by 3 bases and J by 3 bases, with 17 bases between. CDR3 residues: CAWRDSQGPANEKLFF. For the CDR3, the DNA is TGTGCCTGGAGGGACTCTCAGGGGCCTGCTAATGAAAAACTGTTTTTT.

The chain couples TRBV5-1 to TRBJ1-6, with D possibly matching TRBD1 (6 bases). This CDR3 is built from 16 residues. Germline CDR1 reads SGHRS; CDR2 reads YFSETQ. V was pared by 5 bases and J by 5 bases, with 17 bases between. DNA of the CDR3: TGCGCCAGCAGTCCTCGGACAGTGGGGGATAATTCACCCCTCCACTTT. Its protein is CASSPRTVGDNSPLHF.

With regard to this clone: This sample also contains other DNA sequences that code for the same CDR3. The chain carries TRBV6-5 and TRBJ2-5; unclear D gene. V lost 9 bases and J lost 4, with 21 bases in between. CDR3 length: 15 amino acids. Germline V lookup: CDR1 MNHEY, CDR2 SVGAGI. The CDR3 bases are TGTGCCAGTTACACAAAGAAAGTAGTGGGAGAGACCCAGTACTTC. This codes for CASYTKKVVGETQYF.

This chain links TRBV11-2 with TRBJ2-1; tentative D call: TRBD2 (5 bases). Trimming removed 5 bases from V and 5 bases from J, with 10 bases in between. This CDR3 contains 13 residues. The germline V gene encodes CDR1 SGHAT and CDR2 FQNNGV. The CDR3 nucleotides are TGTGCCAGCAGCAGGACTCCTAACAATGAGCAGTTCTTC. It specifies CASSRTPNNEQFF. Complete variable domain (other parts from reference TRBV11-2 and TRBJ2-1): EAGVAQSPRYKIIEKRQSVAFWCNPISGHATLYWYQQILGQGPKLLIQFQNNGVVDDSQLPKDRFSAERLKGVDSTLKIQPAKLEDSAVYLCASSRTPNNEQFFGPGTRLTVL.

The CDR3 DNA follows: TGTGCCAGCAGCGTAGTGGGGGATACCTACAATGAGCAGTTCTTC. Translating gives CASSVVGDTYNEQFF. This chain connects TRBV9 to TRBJ2-1; D is tentatively TRBD1 or TRBD2 (5 bases each). The V end lost 0 bases, the J end lost 2 bases, and 9 bases lay between the germline ends. The CDR3 loop spans 15 amino acids. CDR1 and CDR2 from the germline V gene are SGDLS and YYNGEE.

This clone turned up a few times. The chain recombines TRBV19 with TRBJ1-2; tentatively, D is TRBD1 (6 bases). Trimming took off 7 bases at V and 7 bases at J, with 22 bases between the two ends. The CDR3 totals 15 residues. Germline V lookup: CDR1 LNHDA, CDR2 SQIVND (reference sequence). CDR3 sequence: CASISTWGGLSGYTF. CDR3 bases: TGTGCCAGTATCTCAACCTGGGGGGGGCTTAGTGGCTACACCTTC.

V usage is TRBV10-3 and J usage is TRBJ2-1, with TRBD2 identical over 7 bases. Per the germline V gene, CDR1 is ENHRY and CDR2 is SYGVKD. This CDR3 has 13 residues. V was pared by 7 bases and J by 5 bases, with 5 bases of the junction left unmatched. CDR3 loop: CAINSGVNNEQFF. The CDR3 nucleotides read TGTGCCATCAACAGCGGGGTAAACAATGAGCAGTTCTTC.

The V and J genes are TRBV7-2 and TRBJ1-2; D call uncertain. The V end lost 5 bases, the J end lost 0 bases, and 19 bases lay between the germline ends. In germline, CDR1 is SGHTA, CDR2 FQGNSA. The CDR3 length is 17 residues. CDR3 residues: CASSVAGRIGANYGYTF. CDR3 DNA sequence: TGTGCCAGCAGCGTCGCGGGGAGGATAGGAGCTAACTATGGCTACACCTTC.

CDR3 nucleotide sequence: TGTGCCAGCAGTGAGGGACAAAACTATGGCTACACCTTC. Its protein product is CASSEGQNYGYTF. The rearrangement joins TRBV6-1 to TRBJ1-2; D might be TRBD1 (6 bases). The germline V gene encodes CDR1 MNHNS and CDR2 SASEGT. This CDR3 comprises 13 residues. Trimming pared 3 bases from V and 2 bases from J, leaving 7 bases between.

V and J are TRBV5-1 and TRBJ1-1, with 8 bases matching TRBD1. The CDR3 spans 16 residues. Unmatched junction bases numbered 9, after V lost 5 bases and J lost 0 bases. The germline V gene encodes CDR1 SGHRS and CDR2 YFSETQ. CDR3 nucleotides: TGCGCCAGCAGAGTAACAGGGGGGTCGATGAACACTGAAGCTTTCTTT. Encoded protein: CASRVTGGSMNTEAFF.

The chain employs TRBV5-1 and TRBJ2-2; no definite D call. There are 15 residues in the CDR3. The germline V gene has CDR1 SGHRS and CDR2 YFSETQ. V was cut by 0 bases and J by 4 bases, with 10 bases left in between. The CDR3 reads CASSLVAYGTGELFF. The CDR3 DNA is TGCGCCAGCAGCTTGGTAGCCTACGGCACCGGGGAGCTGTTTTTT. Full variable domain (rest looked up from reference TRBV5-1 and TRBJ2-2): KAGVTQTPRYLIKTRGQQVTLSCSPISGHRSVSWYQQTPGQGLQFLFEYFSETQRNKGNFPGRFSGRQFSNSRSEMNVSTLELGDSALYLCASSLVAYGTGELFFGEGSRLTVL.

J is TRBJ1-3 and V is TRBV28; D gene uncertain. The CDR3 totals 14 residues. V was shortened by 8 bases and J by 0 bases, with 11 bases between the two germline ends. Germline-derived CDR1 and CDR2 are MDHEN and SYDVKM. The CDR3 DNA sequence: TGTGCCAGCTGTTCAGACCTCTCTGGAAACACCATATATTTT. This translates into CASCSDLSGNTIYF.

V is TRBV7-9 and J is TRBJ2-3; D is uncertain. The V and J ends lost 5 bases and 1 base respectively, with 13 bases between them. This CDR3 has 15 residues. Germline CDR1 and CDR2: SEHNR and FQNEAQ (reference sequence). As DNA, the CDR3 is TGTGCCAGCAGCAATACCAGGAGACGCACAGATACGCAGTATTTT. It is translated as CASSNTRRRTDTQYF.

This clone was seen only a few times. The V call is TRBV2, the J call TRBJ2-6; the D call may be TRBD1 or TRBD2 (7 bases each). This CDR3 has 15 amino acids. The germline CDR1 and CDR2 sequences are SNHLY and FYNNEI. V was shortened by 8 bases and J by 2 bases, with 13 bases between the two germline ends. The CDR3 DNA sequence: TGTGCCAGCCAGGGGGGGGCAGCTGGGGCCAACGTCCTGACTTTC. It yields the protein CASQGGAAGANVLTF.

V usage is TRBV19 and J usage is TRBJ1-1; no clear D. V was pared by 5 bases and J by 6 bases, with 16 bases between. This CDR3 is 14 amino acids long. The germline gives CDR1 LNHDA, CDR2 SQIVND (reference sequence). In DNA form, the CDR3 reads TGTGCCAGTAGTCCTTTGGGGAATCGGGCTGAAGCTTTCTTT. Translated, it gives CASSPLGNRAEAFF.

The chain couples TRBV6-6 to TRBJ2-1; D is possibly TRBD2 (6 bases). The CDR3 consists of 15 residues. V was trimmed by 2 bases and J by 3 bases, leaving 11 bases between them. Looked up from germline, CDR1 is MNHNY and CDR2 is SVGAGI (reference sequence). CDR3 region: CASSYGPGDYNEQFF. DNA for the CDR3: TGTGCCAGCAGTTACGGGCCGGGGGACTACAATGAGCAGTTCTTC.

CDR3 region: CASSLWEGEPLHF. The CDR3 DNA follows: TGTGCCAGCAGCTTATGGGAGGGAGAACCCCTCCACTTT. J is TRBJ1-6 and V is TRBV7-3; no reliable D call. The V and J ends lost 2 bases and 12 bases respectively, with 11 bases between them. The V gene's germline CDR1 is SGHTA and CDR2 FQGTGA. The CDR3 length is 13 residues.

The chain has TRBV28 and TRBJ1-5, with 8 bases that match TRBD1. Losses at the gene ends were 2 bases for V and 7 bases for J; bases not matched to a gene: 10. CDR3 size: 16 residues. The germline V gene encodes CDR1 MDHEN and CDR2 SYDVKM. DNA of the CDR3: TGTGCCAGCAGTTTAGGGACAGGCCGTGCGTTACAGCCCCAGCATTTT. Residues: CASSLGTGRALQPQHF. Full variable domain (rest looked up from reference TRBV28 and TRBJ1-5): DVKVTQSSRYLVKRTGEKVFLECVQDMDHENMFWYRQDPGLGLRLIYFSYDVKMKEKGDIPEGYSVSREKKERFSLILESASTNQTSMYLCASSLGTGRALQPQHFGDGTRLSIL.

The chain recombines TRBV19 with TRBJ2-7; 10 nucleotides align to TRBD2. The CDR3 has 15 residues. V dropped 2 bases and J dropped 2; count of bases not matched to a gene: 3. CDR1 is LNHDA, CDR2 SQIVND, per germline (reference sequence). CDR3 DNA sequence: TGTGCCAGTAGTATATCTAGCGGGGGAACCTACGAGCAGTACTTC. Translating it yields CASSISSGGTYEQYF.

DNA of the CDR3: TGTGCCAGTAGTACCGGATCGGGGGGCCGTTTTCAAGAGACCCAGTACTTC. Residues: CASSTGSGGRFQETQYF. The J gene is TRBJ2-5, the V gene TRBV19; a weak D match, TRBD2 (7 bases). This CDR3 has 17 residues. Germline V gene data show CDR1 as LNHDA and CDR2 as SQIVND (reference sequence). Trimming removed 4 bases from V and 2 bases from J, with 20 bases in between.

V gene TRBV28 combines with J gene TRBJ2-5; 7 bases align to TRBD1. Trimming took 5 bases from V and 1 from J; bases not matched to a gene: 1. Germline CDR1 reads MDHEN; CDR2 reads SYDVKM. The CDR3 extends over 13 amino acids. Here the CDR3 DNA reads TGTGCCAGCAGTCGACAGGGCCAAGAGACCCAGTACTTC. This translates into CASSRQGQETQYF.

The chain joins TRBV29-1 to TRBJ1-2, with D perhaps TRBD1 (6 bases). This CDR3 region has 16 residues. The germline V gene encodes CDR1 SQVTM and CDR2 ANQGSEA. The V end lost 6 bases, the J end lost 3 bases, and 23 bases lay between the germline ends. This CDR3 is CSVDRLVGPRDYGYTF. DNA of the CDR3: TGCAGCGTCGACAGGCTTGTGGGGCCTAGGGACTATGGCTACACCTTC.

The CDR3 is CASSVEAILGTQYF. In DNA, the CDR3 is TGTGCCAGCAGCGTAGAGGCGATTCTTGGTACGCAGTATTTT. J is TRBJ2-3 and V is TRBV9; D not resolved. The germline V gene encodes CDR1 SGDLS and CDR2 YYNGEE. Trimming took 0 bases from V and 8 from J, leaving 13 bases between them. The CDR3 length is 14 residues.

V and J are TRBV7-8 and TRBJ1-3; no reliable D call. Germline V gene data show CDR1 as SGHVS and CDR2 as FQNEAQ. This CDR3 region has 13 residues. V was cut by 3 bases and J by 11 bases, with 14 bases left in between. For the CDR3, the DNA is TGTGCCAGCAGCTTGGGAAGCCGCCACGCCATATATTTT. This sequence encodes CASSLGSRHAIYF.

Written as DNA, the CDR3 is TGTGCCAGCAGCTTAAGACCCTCGGGGGACTACGAGCAGTACTTC. Its protein product is CASSLRPSGDYEQYF. The chain is built from TRBV7-8 and TRBJ2-7, with a tentative D call TRBD2 (6 bases). The CDR3 contains 15 residues. Deletions cut 2 bases from V and 3 bases from J, with 14 bases between. The V gene's germline CDR1 is SGHVS and CDR2 FQNEAQ.